A single sample gave rise to the 5 T cell receptor beta chains below, sequenced in a study of T cell responses to AZD1222 COVID-19 vaccine. Clones were read by immunoSEQ multiplex PCR, and TCRdb kept only the in-frame ones, dropping some. The profile shows 55,000 to 65,000 clones, 80% of them singletons. Sample: peripheral blood, taken 28 days after the second AZD1222 dose. These receptor sequences come from an adult who received the AZD1222 COVID-19 vaccine.

The chain uses TRBV5-4 and TRBJ2-2; 10 positions agree with TRBD2. CDR1 SGHNT and CDR2 YYREEE come from the germline V gene (reference sequence). The CDR3 runs 15 residues. Unmatched junction bases numbered 4, after V lost 0 bases and J lost 8 bases. In nucleotides, the CDR3 is TGTGCCAGCAGCTTGGGAGCGGGGGGGCCAGGGGAGCTGTTTTTT. Protein sequence: CASSLGAGGPGELFF.

This chain joins TRBV5-5 and TRBJ1-4, with a tentative D call TRBD1 (6 bases). Germline assignment: CDR1 SGHKS and CDR2 YYEKEE (reference sequence). There are 16 residues in the CDR3. Trimming stripped 3 bases from V and 1 base from J, with 13 bases between. The CDR3 spells CASSWGEGGTNEKLFF. Written as DNA, the CDR3 is TGTGCCAGCAGCTGGGGCGAGGGGGGAACTAATGAAAAACTGTTTTTT.

The CDR3 here is CASSLVQIPNTEAFF. CDR3 bases: TGTGCCAGCAGCTTGGTTCAGATTCCGAACACTGAAGCTTTCTTT. The J gene is TRBJ1-1, the V gene TRBV5-6; D gene ambiguous. Deletions cut 0 bases from V and 1 base from J, with 10 bases between. The CDR3 consists of 15 residues. Per the germline V gene, CDR1 is SGHDT and CDR2 is YYEEEE.

The chain employs TRBV18 and TRBJ2-7; D is possibly TRBD1 (6 bases). Germline V gene lookup returns CDR1 KGHSH and CDR2 LQKENI. This CDR3 region has 15 residues. V was pared by 2 bases and J by 6 bases, with 17 bases between. DNA of the CDR3: TGTGCCAGCTCACCAGTACTTGCAGGGGCGGGCGAGCAGTACTTC. It specifies CASSPVLAGAGEQYF.

The chain links TRBV19 to TRBJ2-1, with a weak D call TRBD1 (5 bases). Trimming stripped 5 bases from V and 4 bases from J, with 21 bases between. Germline V gene lookup returns CDR1 LNHDA and CDR2 SQIVND (reference sequence). The CDR3 is 17 amino acids. Here the CDR3 DNA reads TGTGCCAGTAGTTTCACTCGGACACTCAATTCTTACAATGAGCAGTTCTTC. It codes for CASSFTRTLNSYNEQFF.